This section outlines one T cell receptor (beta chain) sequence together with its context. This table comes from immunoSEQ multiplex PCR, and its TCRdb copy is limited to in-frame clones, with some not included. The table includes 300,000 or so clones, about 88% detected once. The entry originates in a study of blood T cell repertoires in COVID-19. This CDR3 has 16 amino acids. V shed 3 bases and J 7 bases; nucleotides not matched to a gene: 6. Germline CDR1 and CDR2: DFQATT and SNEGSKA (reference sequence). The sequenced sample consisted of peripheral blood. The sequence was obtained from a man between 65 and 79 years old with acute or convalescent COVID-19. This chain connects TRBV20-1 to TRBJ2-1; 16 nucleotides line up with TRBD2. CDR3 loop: CSASPGLAGGHNEQFF. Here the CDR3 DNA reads TGCAGTGCTAGTCCGGGACTAGCGGGAGGGCATAATGAGCAGTTCTTC.